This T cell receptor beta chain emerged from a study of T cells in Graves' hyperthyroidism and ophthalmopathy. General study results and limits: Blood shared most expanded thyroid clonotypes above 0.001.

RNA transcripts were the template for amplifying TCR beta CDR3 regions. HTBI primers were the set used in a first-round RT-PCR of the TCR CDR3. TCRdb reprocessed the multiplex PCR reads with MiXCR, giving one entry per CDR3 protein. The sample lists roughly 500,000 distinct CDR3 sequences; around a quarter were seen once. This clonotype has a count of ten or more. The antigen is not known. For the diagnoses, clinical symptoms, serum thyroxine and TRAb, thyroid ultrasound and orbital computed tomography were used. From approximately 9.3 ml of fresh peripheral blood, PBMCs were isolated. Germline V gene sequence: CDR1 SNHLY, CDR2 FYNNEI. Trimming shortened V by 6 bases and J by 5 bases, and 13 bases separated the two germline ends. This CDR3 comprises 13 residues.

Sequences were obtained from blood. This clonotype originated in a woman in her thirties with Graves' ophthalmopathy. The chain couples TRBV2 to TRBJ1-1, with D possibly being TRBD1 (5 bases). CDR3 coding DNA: TGTGCCAGCAGGGGCCTTGGGGGTACTGAAGCTTTCTTT. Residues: CASRGLGGTEAFF.